The 4 T cell receptor beta chains below come from one sample, sequenced in a study of blood T cell repertoires in COVID-19. Generated by immunoSEQ multiplex PCR, the TCRdb table keeps only in-frame clones and is missing some. Of a few hundred thousand clones listed, roughly 90% are singletons. Source material: peripheral blood. These receptors originate from a man aged 40-49 years with acute or convalescent COVID-19.

V gene TRBV27 combines with J gene TRBJ2-7, with 7 positions matching TRBD1. The V and J ends lost 7 bases and 5 bases, in that order; junction bases with no gene match: 14. The V gene's germline CDR1 is MNHEY and CDR2 SMNVEV (reference sequence). This CDR3 comprises 15 residues. CDR3 in amino acids: CASTESRGISDEQYF. CDR3 DNA sequence: TGTGCCAGCACCGAAAGCAGGGGGATATCTGACGAGCAGTACTTC.

The rearrangement uses TRBV7-2 and TRBJ1-2, with D perhaps matching TRBD1 (5 bases). Germline V gives CDR1 SGHTA, CDR2 FQGNSA. Trimming cost V 3 bases and J 5 bases, with 16 bases left between them. CDR3 length: 15 amino acids. CDR3 region: CASSLGTALRYGYTF. For the CDR3, the DNA is TGTGCCAGCAGCTTGGGGACTGCTTTGCGGTATGGCTACACCTTC. Based on the CDR3 plus reference TRBV7-2 and TRBJ1-2, the full variable domain is GAGVSQSPSNKVTEKGKDVELRCDPISGHTALYWYRQSLGQGLEFLIYFQGNSAPDKSGLPSDRFSAERTGGSVSTLTIQRTQQEDSAVYLCASSLGTALRYGYTFGSGTRLTVV.

The chain recombines TRBV25-1 with TRBJ2-1; D gene unclear. The CDR3 length is 14 residues. The V gene's germline CDR1 is MGHDK and CDR2 SYGVNS. V lost 5 bases and J 3 bases, leaving 11 bases between the germline ends. CDR3 sequence (DNA): TGTGCCAGCAGTCCCTACGAAATCTACAATGAGCAGTTCTTC. Its translation is CASSPYEIYNEQFF.

This clone was seen only once. The chain is built from TRBV11-2 and TRBJ2-3; a weak D match, TRBD2 (6 bases). The germline CDR1 and CDR2 sequences are SGHAT and FQNNGV. Deletions cut 3 bases from V and 1 base from J, with 8 bases between. This CDR3 region has 14 residues. The CDR3 protein is CASSFGTGTDTQYF. CDR3 sequence (DNA): TGTGCCAGCAGCTTCGGGACTGGCACAGATACGCAGTATTTT.